What follows are 3 T cell receptor beta chains derived from one specimen sequenced in a study of blood T cell repertoires in COVID-19. Here immunoSEQ multiplex PCR was the method, and the copy in TCRdb shows in-frame clones only, minus some. The table includes 200,000 to 250,000 clones, more than 80% detected once. Material for sequencing was peripheral blood. The receptors were gathered from a man aged 25-45 years with COVID-19, enrolled during active disease.

This clone was seen once. The chain is built from TRBV7-2 and TRBJ1-6; D is uncertain. V was trimmed by 1 base and J by 5 bases, leaving 6 bases between them. Germline V gene lookup returns CDR1 SGHTA and CDR2 FQGNSA. The CDR3 contains 14 residues. The CDR3 sequence is CASSLVSDNSPLHF. In DNA, the CDR3 is TGTGCCAGCAGCTTAGTTAGCGATAATTCACCCCTCCACTTT.

The rearrangement joins TRBV18 to TRBJ1-1; D is uncertain. The CDR3 is 16 residues long. V lost 3 bases, J lost 2 bases, and 16 bases lay in between. CDR1 is KGHSH, CDR2 LQKENI, per germline. The CDR3 reads CASSPGMEARNTEAFF. The CDR3, as DNA: TGTGCCAGCTCACCTGGAATGGAGGCCCGTAACACTGAAGCTTTCTTT. The full variable domain, in which reference TRBV18 and TRBJ1-1 provide the parts outside the CDR3, is NAGVMQNPRHLVRRRGQEARLRCSPMKGHSHVYWYRQLPEEGLKFMVYLQKENIIDESGMPKERFSAEFPKEGPSILRIQQVVRGDSAAYFCASSPGMEARNTEAFFGQGTRLTVV.

The CDR3 DNA follows: TGTGCCAGCAGTGATCCGTTAGGAACAGGGGCCGAACAAGAGACCCAGTACTTC. As protein: CASSDPLGTGAEQETQYF. The V and J genes are TRBV6-1 and TRBJ2-5; 7 bases are a match to TRBD1. The CDR3 contains 18 residues. J was trimmed by 2 bases and V by 3 bases; bases with no gene match: 15. CDR1 and CDR2 from the germline V gene are MNHNS and SASEGT.